This TCR beta chain emerged from a study of T cells after yellow fever vaccination. Study information: Preparing low-cell-number fractions relied on SMART-Seq v4 Ultra Low Input.

The length of the CDR3 is 13 residues. Germline CDR1 and CDR2: SQVTM and ANQGSEA. V gave up 3 bases and J gave up 0 bases, with 8 bases separating them. This clonotype came up a few times. The conserved phenylalanine or tryptophan normally closing the CDR3 is absent here, so this likely arose from a read error. By 5'RACE template switching, TCR cDNA was produced, with a universal primer site and UMIs added in the process. TCRdb called the 5' RACE reads again in MiXCR, with one record for every CDR3 protein. This table has 300,000 or so distinct CDR3 sequences, 13% appearing once. V and J are TRBV29-1 and TRBJ1-1, with no clear D. This receptor was taken from a man aged 25 to 40 who received the YFV17D yellow fever vaccine. This specimen was CD4+ T cells sorted from PBMCs, taken 45 days after the yellow fever booster vaccination. CDR3 residues: CSVERAMNTEAFV. In nucleotides, the CDR3 is TGCAGCGTTGAGAGGGCTATGAACACTGAAGCTTTCGTT.